These 32 T cell receptor beta chains originate from one sample sequenced in a study of blood T cell repertoires in COVID-19. Sequencing was performed with immunoSEQ multiplex PCR; in TCRdb, only in-frame clones are kept and a portion is missing. The table lists about 200,000 clones, 90% of them singletons. Sequencing was performed on peripheral blood. The source of these receptors is a man aged 50 or older with acute or convalescent COVID-19.

The CDR3 sequence: CASTLPSGASNEQFF. For the CDR3, the DNA is TGTGCCAGCACCCTGCCTAGCGGTGCGAGTAATGAGCAGTTCTTC. This chain uses TRBV28 with TRBJ2-1; 7 bases map to TRBD2. CDR1 is MDHEN, CDR2 SYDVKM, per germline. The CDR3 has 15 residues. V lost 7 bases to trimming and J lost 7 bases; unmatched junction nucleotides: 13.

The chain combines TRBV19 with TRBJ2-1; TRBD2 matches at 11 bases. Germline CDR1 and CDR2: LNHDA and SQIVND (reference sequence). The CDR3 spans 15 residues. V shed 6 bases, J shed 9 bases, and the junction held 10 bases outside the gene matches. The CDR3 DNA reads as TGTGCCAGTAGGGGGGGGACTAGCGGATGGGTTGAGCAGTTCTTC. Translating gives CASRGGTSGWVEQFF.

The rearrangement uses TRBV19 and TRBJ1-2; a possible D gene is TRBD1 (5 bases). Germline values: CDR1 LNHDA, CDR2 SQIVND (reference sequence). The CDR3 totals 14 residues. V was shortened by 0 bases and J by 7 bases, with 12 bases between the two germline ends. The CDR3 bases are TGTGCCAGTAGTATAGAGGCGGGGCGTCTTGGCTACACCTTC. Translating it yields CASSIEAGRLGYTF.

This clone showed up just once. The V call is TRBV6-2 or TRBV6-3, the J call TRBJ2-1; 7 positions agree with TRBD1. J was trimmed by 8 bases and V by 1 base; bases with no gene match: 11. The CDR3 runs 16 residues. CDR1 and CDR2 from the germline V gene are MNHEY and SVGEGT. The CDR3 nucleotides are TGTGCCAGCAGTTACTTGCAGAGGACAGGTATTGATGAGCAGTTCTTC. This translates into CASSYLQRTGIDEQFF.

Remarks on this clone: Its ends do not fully match the called genes, so a read error is possible. The V and J genes are TRBV7-2 and TRBJ1-3; TRBD1 might be the D (6 bases). CDR1 is SGHTA and CDR2 is FQGNSA in the germline V gene. This CDR3 contains 14 residues. The DNA of the CDR3 is TGTGCCAGCACCTTAACAGGGTACGGAAACACCATATATTTT. Translating it yields CASTLTGYGNTIYF.

This sequence joins TRBV19 and TRBJ2-1; 12 nucleotides line up with TRBD2. This CDR3 region has 15 residues. Germline loops: CDR1 LNHDA, CDR2 SQIVND (reference sequence). Unmatched junction bases numbered 9, after V lost 6 bases and J lost 9 bases. CDR3 nucleotides: TGTGCCAGTAGGGCCGGACTAGCGGGATGGGGTGAGCAGTTCTTC. This encodes CASRAGLAGWGEQFF.

The chain links TRBV9 to TRBJ2-1; 13 bases map to TRBD2. The trim removed 3 bases at V and 7 bases at J, leaving 10 bases unmatched. This CDR3 is 17 amino acids long. Germline CDR1 reads SGDLS; CDR2 reads YYNGEE. In DNA, the CDR3 is TGTGCCAGCAGCGCCGTCCTGGGACTAGCGGGACGGAATGAGCAGTTCTTC. This codes for CASSAVLGLAGRNEQFF. Supplemented by reference TRBV9 and TRBJ2-1, the full variable domain reads DSGVTQTPKHLITATGQRVTLRCSPRSGDLSVYWYQQSLDQGLQFLIQYYNGEERAKGNILERFSAQQFPDLHSELNLSSLELGDSALYFCASSAVLGLAGRNEQFFGPGTRLTVL.

V and J are TRBV7-6 and TRBJ2-1, with 7 bases lining up with TRBD1. This CDR3 contains 16 residues. J was trimmed by 3 bases and V by 5 bases; bases with no gene match: 10. Germline-derived CDR1 and CDR2 are SGHVS and FNYEAQ. The CDR3 nucleotides read TGTGCCAGCAGCGCCCTGACAGGGAGTAGCTACAATGAGCAGTTCTTC. It yields the protein CASSALTGSSYNEQFF. Full variable domain (rest looked up from reference TRBV7-6 and TRBJ2-1): GAGVSQSPRYKVTKRGQDVALRCDPISGHVSLYWYRQALGQGPEFLTYFNYEAQQDKSGLPNDRFSAERPEGSISTLTIQRTEQRDSAMYRCASSALTGSSYNEQFFGPGTRLTVL.

The count of this clone is one. V and J are TRBV29-1 and TRBJ2-7, with 11 bases fitting TRBD1. This CDR3 has 14 amino acids. V was pared by 4 bases and J by 4 bases, with 6 bases of the junction left unmatched. Germline CDR1 is SQVTM and CDR2 is ANQGSEA. Written as DNA, the CDR3 is TGCAGCGTTGTCGGGGACAGGGGGAGATACGAGCAGTACTTC. Encoded protein: CSVVGDRGRYEQYF.

The rearrangement joins TRBV7-2 to TRBJ2-3, with 12 bases lining up with TRBD1. Germline values: CDR1 SGHTA, CDR2 FQGNSA. V dropped 0 bases and J dropped 2; count of bases not matched to a gene: 18. This CDR3 is 22 amino acids long. In nucleotides, the CDR3 is TGTGCCAGCAGCTTAGCGGCGGATTGGGACAGGGGGCGCGATCAGGCCACAGATACGCAGTATTTT. Translating gives CASSLAADWDRGRDQATDTQYF.

The V call is TRBV19, the J call TRBJ2-1; 7 bases map to TRBD1. Losses at the gene ends were 6 bases for V and 10 bases for J; bases not matched to a gene: 9. CDR1 is LNHDA and CDR2 is SQIVND in the germline V gene (reference sequence). The length of the CDR3 is 13 residues. CDR3 coding DNA: TGTGCCAGTAGCCCCCAGGGGGAGTTCGAGCAGTTCTTC. This translates into CASSPQGEFEQFF.

As to this clone: This specimen includes other DNA sequences encoding the same CDR3. The chain links TRBV6-2 or TRBV6-3 to TRBJ1-5; unclear D gene. V was cut by 4 bases and J by 1 base, with 8 bases left in between. CDR3 size: 14 residues. CDR1 is MNHEY, CDR2 SVGEGT, per germline. CDR3 nucleotides: TGTGCCAGCAGTTGGACGGGAAGCAATCAGCCCCAGCATTTT. Its translation is CASSWTGSNQPQHF.

V usage is TRBV11-2 and J usage is TRBJ2-1; tentatively, D is TRBD2 (5 bases). The CDR3 has 13 amino acids. Germline CDR1 and CDR2: SGHAT and FQNNGV. The chain's CDR3 is CAISGSRYNEQFF. Here the CDR3 DNA reads TGTGCTATAAGCGGCTCGCGCTACAATGAGCAGTTCTTC.

The chain joins TRBV30 to TRBJ2-1; 12 bases fit TRBD2. The CDR3 runs 12 residues. Germline CDR1 reads GTSNPN; CDR2 reads SVGIG (reference sequence). V was pared by 8 bases and J by 7 bases, with 3 bases of the junction left unmatched. The CDR3 DNA sequence: TGTGCCGGAGGGACTAGCGGGAATGAGCAGTTCTTC. Translation: CAGGTSGNEQFF.

This clone has just one count. V gene TRBV5-1 combines with J gene TRBJ2-5, with D perhaps matching TRBD2 (6 bases). V lost 0 bases to trimming and J lost 5 bases, with 11 bases between them. The germline gives CDR1 SGHRS, CDR2 YFSETQ. The CDR3 covers 14 residues. CDR3 coding DNA: TGCGCCAGCAGCTTGGCCCTGGAGGGGGAGACCCAGTACTTC. This encodes CASSLALEGETQYF.

V and J are TRBV25-1 and TRBJ2-3; a possible D gene is TRBD2 (5 bases). The length of the CDR3 is 13 residues. Germline CDR1 and CDR2: MGHDK and SYGVNS. V lost 6 bases and J lost 0, with 7 bases in between. CDR3 sequence reads: CASRAASTDTQYF. The CDR3 DNA reads TGTGCCAGCAGAGCGGCCAGCACAGATACGCAGTATTTT. The full variable domain, completed using reference TRBV25-1 and TRBJ2-3, is EADIYQTPRYLVIGTGKKITLECSQTMGHDKMYWYQQDPGMELHLIHYSYGVNSTEKGDLSSESTVSRIRTEHFPLTLESARPSHTSQYLCASRAASTDTQYFGPGTRLTVL.

This rearrangement joins TRBV9 to TRBJ2-1; 7 bases are shared with TRBD2. The CDR3 contains 14 residues. After removal of 7 bases from V and 0 bases from J, the junction contained 4 bases not matched to a gene. Germline CDR1 SGDLS, CDR2 YYNGEE. The CDR3, as DNA: TGTGCCAGCGCCGGGGGGAGCTCCTACAATGAGCAGTTCTTC. Residues: CASAGGSSYNEQFF.

The chain links TRBV27 to TRBJ2-3; D possibly corresponds to TRBD1 (5 bases). V was shortened by 0 bases and J by 2 bases, with 18 bases between the two germline ends. The CDR3 covers 18 residues. Per the germline V gene, CDR1 is MNHEY and CDR2 is SMNVEV (reference sequence). Written as DNA, the CDR3 is TGTGCCAGCAGTTTATCGATCGACAGACGCGTTACCACAGATACGCAGTATTTT. Translated, it gives CASSLSIDRRVTTDTQYF.

The gene calls are TRBV10-3 and TRBJ1-5; 8 nucleotides line up with TRBD1. After removal of 0 bases from V and 3 bases from J, the junction contained 4 bases not matched to a gene. The CDR3 loop spans 16 amino acids. Per the germline V gene, CDR1 is ENHRY and CDR2 is SYGVKD. CDR3 DNA sequence: TGTGCCATCAGTGAGTCGAACAGGGGGGTCAATCAGCCCCAGCATTTT. Translated, it gives CAISESNRGVNQPQHF.

This rearrangement joins TRBV24-1 to TRBJ2-5; a weak D match, TRBD2 (6 bases). With 1 base removed from V and 4 bases from J, the gap between germline ends came to 12 bases. CDR1 and CDR2 from the germline V gene are KGHDR and SFDVKD. The CDR3 totals 15 residues. CDR3 nucleotides: TGTGCCACCAGTGATTTTGGGGGGTTTGGAGAGACCCAGTACTTC. It codes for CATSDFGGFGETQYF.

The rearrangement joins TRBV12-3 or TRBV12-4 to TRBJ2-7; TRBD2 agrees at 10 bases. The length of the CDR3 is 12 residues. V shed 9 bases, J shed 1 base, and the junction held 0 bases outside the gene matches. CDR3 DNA sequence: TGTGCCAGTAGCGGGAGGTCCTACGAGCAGTACTTC. It translates to CASSGRSYEQYF.

CDR3 amino acids: CASSLGTGITHGYTF. In DNA, the CDR3 is TGTGCCAGCAGCTTGGGAACAGGTATCACCCATGGCTACACCTTC. The J gene is TRBJ1-2, the V gene TRBV11-2, with D possibly matching TRBD1 (5 bases). The V gene's germline CDR1 is SGHAT and CDR2 FQNNGV. Trimming removed 3 bases at V and 6 bases at J, with 17 bases between. This CDR3 is built from 15 residues.

The chain joins TRBV6-5 to TRBJ1-2; 9 bases fit TRBD1. Per germline, CDR1 MNHEY and CDR2 SVGAGI. The CDR3 is 14 amino acids. After removal of 6 bases from V and 6 bases from J, the junction contained 8 bases not matched to a gene. The CDR3 protein is CASSRRRDRDGYTF. CDR3 coding DNA: TGTGCCAGCAGCCGACGGAGGGACAGGGATGGCTACACCTTC.

The genes are TRBV27 and TRBJ2-7; the match to TRBD2 covers 13 bases. V gave up 5 bases and J gave up 5 bases; unmatched junction bases: 3. The germline gives CDR1 MNHEY, CDR2 SMNVEV (reference sequence). The length of the CDR3 is 14 residues. The CDR3 spells CASSTGTSGNEQYF. CDR3 nucleotide sequence: TGTGCCAGCAGTACCGGGACTAGCGGGAACGAGCAGTACTTC.

The sample holds a few counts of this clone. The V call is TRBV15, the J call TRBJ2-2, with D unclear. Deletions cut 1 base from V and 7 bases from J, with 16 bases between. CDR1 and CDR2 from the germline V gene are LNHNV and YYDKDF (reference sequence). The CDR3 spans 16 residues. The CDR3 nucleotides are TGTGCCACCAGCAGAGTTCCTCCCGGAGACCTCGGGGAGCTGTTTTTT. As protein: CATSRVPPGDLGELFF.

As DNA, the CDR3 is TGTGCCAGCAGCCCTTCCCGGGCTGGGGCCAACGTCCTGACTTTC. Protein sequence: CASSPSRAGANVLTF. V usage is TRBV7-8 and J usage is TRBJ2-6; D gene unclear. In germline, CDR1 is SGHVS, CDR2 FQNEAQ. V lost 5 bases to trimming and J lost 2 bases, with 10 bases between them. This CDR3 comprises 15 residues.

On this clone: At one end, the junction sequence differs from germline, possibly due to a read error. The rearrangement joins TRBV6-5 to TRBJ2-5, with TRBD1 matching 8 bases. Germline V gene data show CDR1 as MNHEY and CDR2 as SVGAGI. CDR3 size: 13 residues. DNA for the CDR3: TGTGCCTCGGACAGGGAGGTTCAAGAAACCCAGTACTTC. It specifies CASDREVQETQYF.

There are a few counts of this clone. The chain carries TRBV9 and TRBJ2-7; tentative D call: TRBD1 (5 bases). V lost 3 bases and J 2 bases, leaving 15 bases between the germline ends. Germline values: CDR1 SGDLS, CDR2 YYNGEE. This CDR3 contains 15 residues. CDR3 loop: CASSGLLTVTYEQYV. The CDR3 bases are TGTGCCAGCAGCGGTCTTTTGACAGTCACCTACGAGCAGTACGTC.

This rearrangement joins TRBV5-4 to TRBJ2-2; TRBD2 matches at 13 bases. V lost 5 bases, J lost 8 bases, and 9 bases stayed unmatched. The CDR3 loop spans 16 amino acids. Germline CDR1 and CDR2: SGHNT and YYREEE (reference sequence). The chain's CDR3 is CASRSGTSGVTGELFF. In DNA, the CDR3 is TGTGCCAGCAGATCCGGGACTAGCGGGGTTACTGGGGAGCTGTTTTTT. Filled out from reference TRBV5-4 and TRBJ2-2, the complete variable domain reads ETGVTQSPTHLIKTRGQQVTLRCSSQSGHNTVSWYQQALGQGPQFIFQYYREEENGRGNFPPRFSGLQFPNYSSELNVNALELDDSALYLCASRSGTSGVTGELFFGEGSRLTVL.

The chain combines TRBV28 with TRBJ2-1; TRBD2 aligns across 11 bases. This CDR3 region has 18 residues. V lost 7 bases and J lost 1; bases outside the gene matches: 12. Germline lookup yields CDR1 MDHEN and CDR2 SYDVKM. For the CDR3, the DNA is TGTGCCAGCAATGTAGGCGATAGCGGGAGGGGGTCCTACAATGAGCAGTTCTTC. Protein product: CASNVGDSGRGSYNEQFF.

The CDR3, as DNA: TGTGCCAGCAGTTTGCCGATTCAGGCACAGGGGTATAGCAATCAGCCCCAGCATTTT. Its protein product is CASSLPIQAQGYSNQPQHF. The chain recombines TRBV28 with TRBJ1-5; 7 bases line up with TRBD1. The V gene's germline CDR1 is MDHEN and CDR2 SYDVKM. The V gene end was trimmed by 3 bases and the J gene end by 0 bases; junction bases not matched to a gene: 14. The CDR3 runs to 19 residues.

The chain uses TRBV6-5 and TRBJ1-1, with 7 bases fitting TRBD1. The CDR3 covers 12 residues. Germline CDR1 is MNHEY and CDR2 is SVGAGI. CDR3 sequence: CAYRDRNTEAFF. In DNA, the CDR3 is TGTGCTTACCGGGACAGGAACACTGAAGCTTTCTTT.